The clone carrying this TCR beta chain was seen only once. Its specificity is unknown. This sample is drawn from a study of T cell responses to AZD1222 COVID-19 vaccine. Produced via immunoSEQ multiplex PCR; TCRdb's table is partial and in-frame only. The data show around 130,000 clones, 93% seen once. Study results and caveats: In the spike-specific TCR repertoire, nearly half reportedly target unmutated variant regions. The sample set comprised mostly white British donors with more females, and clonal diversity was possibly underestimated.

Per germline, CDR1 LNHDA and CDR2 SQIVND (reference sequence). The V segment lost 5 bases and the J segment 10 bases; nucleotides outside the gene matches: 8. The CDR3 totals 13 residues. Source: peripheral blood, taken on day 0 of AZD1222 vaccination. The V gene is TRBV19, the J gene TRBJ1-2; the match to TRBD1 covers 9 bases. The clonotype was recovered from an adult in good health. The chain's CDR3 is CASSVRDRESYTF. The CDR3 DNA is TGTGCCAGTAGTGTCCGGGACAGGGAGTCCTACACCTTC.